These 5 T cell receptor beta chains were all obtained from the same sample, sequenced in a study of T cell repertoires in cytomegalovirus infection. MiXCR, run by TCRdb on the reads, gives a single entry per CDR3 protein. The sample carries about 460,000 distinct CDR3 sequences, 11% recorded once. Material for sequencing was PBMCs. All receptors come from a human donor in good health (CMV status not recorded). Some clones in this sample may be carry-over from other donors' samples.

The table lists this clonotype with many counts. The chain combines TRBV5-4 with TRBJ2-7; a weak D match, TRBD2 (9 bases). Germline CDR1 is SGHNT and CDR2 is YYREEE (reference sequence). The CDR3 length is 18 residues. Trimming took off 4 bases at V and 5 bases at J, with 28 bases between the two ends. The CDR3 protein is CASSGGQESGRSYDEQYF. Here the CDR3 DNA reads TGTGCCAGCAGCGGGGGACAGGAGAGCGGGAGGAGCTACGACGAGCAGTACTTC.

The J gene is TRBJ2-7, the V gene TRBV2; D is perhaps TRBD2 (6 bases). The CDR3 spans 14 residues. Trimming removed 7 bases from V and 0 bases from J, with 13 bases in between. Germline V gene data show CDR1 as SNHLY and CDR2 as FYNNEI. The DNA for the CDR3 is TGTGCCAGCAAGGAGGGCATGAGCTCCTACGAGCAGTACTTC. Its translation: CASKEGMSSYEQYF.

This clonotype has more than one count but fewer than ten. The V gene is TRBV29-1, the J gene TRBJ2-5; D tentatively fits TRBD1 or TRBD2 (5 bases each). With 6 bases removed from V and 5 bases from J, the gap between germline ends came to 7 bases. The CDR3 contains 10 residues. CDR1 is SQVTM and CDR2 is ANQGSEA in the germline V gene. Here the CDR3 reads CSVWDETQYF. The CDR3 bases are TGCAGCGTATGGGACGAGACCCAGTACTTC.

This clonotype was detected a few times. This rearrangement joins TRBV19 to TRBJ1-1, with TRBD1 as a possible D gene (5 bases). V was shortened by 6 bases and J by 11 bases, with 16 bases between the two germline ends. The CDR3 consists of 12 residues. CDR1 and CDR2 from the germline V gene are LNHDA and SQIVND (reference sequence). CDR3 sequence (DNA): TGTGCCAGTAGCAAAAGTGGGGGAGAGGCTTTCTTT. Translating it yields CASSKSGGEAFF.

This clonotype occurred many times. The chain employs TRBV10-3 and TRBJ1-5; D ambiguous. CDR1 and CDR2 (germline): ENHRY, SYGVKD. This CDR3 spans 16 amino acids. V lost 2 bases and J 2 bases, leaving 13 bases between the germline ends. The CDR3 DNA follows: TGTGCCATCAGTGAGGGGTTATCTACGGGCAATCAGCCCCAGCATTTT. Encoded protein: CAISEGLSTGNQPQHF.